A single sample is the source of the 10 T cell receptor beta chains below, sequenced in a study of a mutant IDH1 vaccine in newly diagnosed glioma. These receptors have no identified antigens. Produced via immunoSEQ multiplex PCR; TCRdb's table is partial and in-frame only. The data hold 60,000 to 85,000 clones, with 85% to 90% observed a single time. The sample's time point: week 23, last vaccination. Mutant IDH1 20-mer peptide, at 300 ug, made up each vaccine dose, with topical imiquimod. Source: PBMCs, taken from a glioma patient whose treatment included an IDH1 peptide vaccine. These TCRs come from a woman aged 45-65 years with glioma.

The chain links TRBV2 to TRBJ1-3; no firm D call. V was pared by 4 bases and J by 0 bases, with 16 bases between. CDR1 and CDR2 (germline): SNHLY, FYNNEI. The CDR3 is 17 amino acids. CDR3 in amino acids: CASSALWTDPSGNTIYF. As DNA, the CDR3 is TGTGCCAGCAGTGCTCTGTGGACTGATCCCTCTGGAAACACCATATATTTT.

This clone was seen more than once but under ten times. The chain carries TRBV27 and TRBJ1-1; D not resolved. This CDR3 spans 14 amino acids. Germline V gene lookup returns CDR1 MNHEY and CDR2 SMNVEV (reference sequence). Trimming stripped 2 bases from V and 4 bases from J, with 11 bases between. CDR3 in DNA: TGTGCCAGCAGTTTAGACCCGGGGAGCACTGAAGCTTTCTTT. It encodes CASSLDPGSTEAFF.

CDR3 sequence (DNA): TGCGCCAGCAGTGCAGCAGGGGGGTCCAGCACTGAAGCTTTCTTT. Its translation is CASSAAGGSSTEAFF. The chain has TRBV10-1 and TRBJ1-1, with 7 bases lining up with TRBD1. The J segment lost 4 bases and the V segment lost 4 bases, leaving 9 bases of the junction unmatched. CDR1 WNHNN and CDR2 SYGVQD come from the germline V gene (reference sequence). The CDR3 sequence is 15 residues long.

This clone was picked up one time. The V call is TRBV5-4, the J call TRBJ1-2; D remains ambiguous. The CDR3 extends over 14 amino acids. The germline V gene has CDR1 SGHNT and CDR2 YYREEE (reference sequence). V was cut by 4 bases and J by 4 bases, with 14 bases left in between. The CDR3 reads CASSAGGVGYGYTF. DNA for the CDR3: TGTGCCAGCAGCGCGGGTGGAGTGGGCTATGGCTACACCTTC.

This CDR3 is CASRQGAPGNTIYF. The CDR3 region has the DNA TGTGCTAGTCGACAGGGGGCGCCTGGAAACACCATATATTTT. This chain joins TRBV7-7 and TRBJ1-3; 10 nucleotides match TRBD1. The germline CDR1 and CDR2 sequences are SSHAT and FNYEAQ (reference sequence). The CDR3 is 14 amino acids.

The chain combines TRBV19 with TRBJ1-2; D remains unclear. CDR1 is LNHDA and CDR2 is SQIVND in the germline V gene (reference sequence). The CDR3 covers 12 residues. V lost 3 bases and J lost 5, with 7 bases in between. CDR3 amino acids: CASSIEQYGYTF. In DNA, the CDR3 is TGTGCCAGTAGTATTGAACAGTATGGCTACACCTTC.

The rearrangement uses TRBV11-2 and TRBJ2-1; D tentatively reads TRBD1 or TRBD2 (5 bases each). Germline V gene sequence: CDR1 SGHAT, CDR2 FQNNGV. This CDR3 comprises 17 residues. V was clipped by 1 base and J by 7 bases, with 20 bases between them. The CDR3 nucleotides are TGTGCCAGCAGCTTAGCTCCGGGGTTACAGGATTATAATGAGCAGTTCTTC. Residues: CASSLAPGLQDYNEQFF.

The chain joins TRBV4-1 to TRBJ1-1; D call uncertain. The CDR3 contains 13 residues. Trimming removed 4 bases from V and 2 bases from J, with 8 bases in between. CDR1 and CDR2 (germline): MGHRA, YSYEKL. The CDR3 nucleotides read TGCGCCAGCAGCCCCCAACTAAACACTGAAGCTTTCTTT. Amino acid sequence: CASSPQLNTEAFF.

J is TRBJ2-5 and V is TRBV4-2; a weak D match, TRBD1 (5 bases). The ends were cut back, 1 base at V and 3 bases at J, with 12 bases in the middle. This CDR3 comprises 15 residues. Germline lookup yields CDR1 LGHNA and CDR2 YNFKEQ. CDR3 bases: TGTGCCAGCAGCCAAGGGTGGATAGGGGAAGAGACCCAGTACTTC. Encoded protein: CASSQGWIGEETQYF.

The chain couples TRBV29-1 to TRBJ2-1; TRBD2 aligns across 10 bases. The CDR3 is made up of 16 amino acids. Germline V gene data show CDR1 as SQVTM and CDR2 as ANQGSEA. The V and J ends lost 0 bases and 4 bases, in that order; junction bases with no gene match: 6. The CDR3 protein is CSVEEELAGKYNEQFF. The CDR3 nucleotides read TGCAGCGTTGAAGAAGAACTAGCGGGGAAATACAATGAGCAGTTCTTC.